A selection of T cell receptor beta chains follows, all from one sample in a study of blood T cell repertoires in COVID-19. Assay used: immunoSEQ multiplex PCR; TCRdb lists only in-frame clones, some missing. The table lists approximately 260,000 clones, approximately 90% of them singletons. Sequencing used PBMCs or T cells enriched from blood (not recorded which). The origin of the receptors is a young woman who had recovered from COVID-19. The conserved cysteine and the conserved F or W are not part of the CDR3 here. The order of the fields is J gene, V gene, CDR3 protein.

j_call: TRBJ1-1
v_call: TRBV29-1
cdr3_aa: NVREATEAF

j_call: TRBJ2-1
v_call: TRBV7-2
cdr3_aa: ASSRAGGGVYNEQF

j_call: TRBJ1-4
v_call: TRBV28
cdr3_aa: ASSSGKGTNEKLF

j_call: TRBJ1-1
v_call: TRBV5-8
cdr3_aa: ASSLVLPRNTEAF

j_call: TRBJ2-5
v_call: TRBV5-4
cdr3_aa: ASSPTGGQETQY

j_call: TRBJ1-2
v_call: TRBV9
cdr3_aa: ASSVDTGGYGYT

j_call: TRBJ1-3
v_call: TRBV18
cdr3_aa: ASSQGVSGNTIY

j_call: TRBJ2-1
v_call: TRBV2
cdr3_aa: ASSEAWGAYNEQF

j_call: TRBJ1-2
v_call: TRBV2
cdr3_aa: ASHGQVRIGYT

j_call: TRBJ1-3
v_call: TRBV5-1
cdr3_aa: ASSSTGVNTIY

j_call: TRBJ2-2
v_call: TRBV11-2
cdr3_aa: ASSPKGQGSTGELF

j_call: TRBJ1-1
v_call: TRBV7-2
cdr3_aa: ASSLAQGGDTEAF

j_call: TRBJ1-2
v_call: TRBV29-1
cdr3_aa: SVGAGYDYGYT

j_call: TRBJ2-3
v_call: TRBV5-6
cdr3_aa: ASSDSGRQDTQY

j_call: TRBJ2-3
v_call: TRBV6-5
cdr3_aa: ASSLGRGGTDTQY

j_call: TRBJ1-1
v_call: TRBV10-1
cdr3_aa: ASSEVGQRAF

j_call: TRBJ1-2
v_call: TRBV28
cdr3_aa: ASTLGTGMDYGYT

j_call: TRBJ1-5
v_call: TRBV5-5
cdr3_aa: ASSFFAGDNQPQH

j_call: TRBJ1-1
v_call: TRBV18
cdr3_aa: ASSPGTGRSTEAF

j_call: TRBJ2-7
v_call: TRBV18
cdr3_aa: ASSPPLEREGYEQY

j_call: TRBJ1-5
v_call: TRBV2
cdr3_aa: ASSVNGQPQH

j_call: TRBJ2-3
v_call: TRBV5-5
cdr3_aa: ASSPPGTQY

j_call: TRBJ2-6
v_call: TRBV9
cdr3_aa: ASSVRFSGANVLT

j_call: TRBJ2-7
v_call: TRBV5-4
cdr3_aa: ASSLASLAGPYEQY

j_call: TRBJ1-4
v_call: TRBV28
cdr3_aa: ASNLQGKANEKLF

j_call: TRBJ1-1
v_call: TRBV7-9
cdr3_aa: ASSTQGNTEAF

j_call: TRBJ1-1
v_call: TRBV3-1/TRBV3-2
cdr3_aa: ASSQAPTGNTEAF

j_call: TRBJ2-2
v_call: TRBV5-1
cdr3_aa: ASSLYAGTSGSSNTGELF

j_call: TRBJ1-2
v_call: TRBV7-8
cdr3_aa: ASSTSRDRVGYT

j_call: TRBJ1-1
v_call: TRBV27
cdr3_aa: ASSTAARTGLPYTEAF

j_call: TRBJ1-2
v_call: TRBV2
cdr3_aa: ASSDPDRVSGYT

j_call: TRBJ2-5
v_call: TRBV5-4
cdr3_aa: ASSPGLVVGETQY

j_call: TRBJ2-3
v_call: TRBV27
cdr3_aa: ASSLKRRVSPDTQY

j_call: TRBJ2-5
v_call: TRBV18
cdr3_aa: ASSQPTGVETQY

j_call: TRBJ2-7
v_call: TRBV7-9
cdr3_aa: ASTIGGGTPYIYEQY

j_call: TRBJ2-3
v_call: TRBV27
cdr3_aa: ASSLYGGGPDTQY

j_call: TRBJ1-3
v_call: TRBV3-1/TRBV3-2
cdr3_aa: ASSGTGLRNTIY

j_call: TRBJ1-1
v_call: TRBV7-2
cdr3_aa: ASSLAGGRGAF

j_call: TRBJ2-7
v_call: TRBV28
cdr3_aa: ASSRTPSSSYEQY

j_call: TRBJ1-2
v_call: TRBV29-1
cdr3_aa: SVEESNYGYT

j_call: TRBJ1-6
v_call: TRBV7-2
cdr3_aa: ASSPRQSYNSPLH

j_call: TRBJ1-1
v_call: TRBV5-1
cdr3_aa: ASSMRQGAFEAF

j_call: TRBJ1-2
v_call: TRBV9
cdr3_aa: ASSHNSPRVGGTYGYT

j_call: TRBJ1-1
v_call: TRBV7-9
cdr3_aa: ASSPTMNTEAF

j_call: TRBJ2-7
v_call: TRBV24-1
cdr3_aa: ATSDEDSYEQY

j_call: TRBJ2-5
v_call: TRBV19
cdr3_aa: ASSIAVTGAETQY

j_call: TRBJ1-2
v_call: TRBV5-8
cdr3_aa: ASSFGHPNYGYT

j_call: TRBJ2-1
v_call: TRBV4-3
cdr3_aa: ASSPASRSGDEQF

j_call: TRBJ1-3
v_call: TRBV5-1
cdr3_aa: ASSFDTLRGGSGNTIY

j_call: TRBJ1-1
v_call: TRBV6-5
cdr3_aa: ASSRRENTEAF

j_call: TRBJ1-6
v_call: TRBV2
cdr3_aa: ASGGGQNNSPLH

j_call: TRBJ1-1
v_call: TRBV4-3
cdr3_aa: ASSQDLAGGKTEAF